The 25 T cell receptor beta chains in this list originate from one sample, sequenced in a study of blood T cell repertoires in COVID-19. Sequencing was performed with immunoSEQ multiplex PCR; in TCRdb, only in-frame clones are kept and a portion is missing. The sample has 390,000 or so clones, around 90% seen once. Sequencing was carried out using peripheral blood. The receptors were gathered from a man younger than 35 with active or convalescent COVID-19.

The chain has TRBV6-1 and TRBJ1-6, with D perhaps TRBD1 (5 bases). Looked up from germline, CDR1 is MNHNS and CDR2 is SASEGT. This CDR3 has 15 residues. Between the trimmed V and J ends, which lost 1 base and 6 bases, there was a span of 10 bases. The CDR3 reads CASSEVVTANSPLHF. CDR3 nucleotide sequence: TGTGCCAGCAGTGAAGTCGTGACAGCTAATTCACCCCTCCACTTT.

V is TRBV12-3 or TRBV12-4 and J is TRBJ2-7, with D possibly matching TRBD1 (5 bases). The length of the CDR3 is 13 residues. Trimming stripped 6 bases from V and 6 bases from J, with 15 bases between. CDR3 residues: CASRLRERGEQYF. The CDR3 DNA sequence: TGTGCCAGCAGGCTCAGGGAAAGGGGCGAGCAGTACTTC.

This clone showed up just a few times. The rearrangement uses TRBV9 and TRBJ1-2; TRBD1 agrees at 7 bases. The CDR3 length is 16 residues. J was trimmed by 2 bases and V by 4 bases; bases with no gene match: 11. Germline values: CDR1 SGDLS, CDR2 YYNGEE. CDR3: CASSQRQGSMNYGYTF. The CDR3 coding sequence is TGTGCCAGCAGCCAACGACAGGGATCGATGAACTATGGCTACACCTTC.

The genes are TRBV28 and TRBJ2-7, with 7 bases matching TRBD1. The V gene end was trimmed by 5 bases and the J gene end by 0 bases; junction bases not matched to a gene: 7. The germline V gene encodes CDR1 MDHEN and CDR2 SYDVKM. The CDR3 is made up of 15 amino acids. The CDR3 region has the DNA TGTGCCAGCAGTCTCCAGGGGGTAAACTCCTACGAGCAGTACTTC. Residues: CASSLQGVNSYEQYF.

The V call is TRBV9, the J call TRBJ2-5; maybe TRBD1 (6 bases). Trimming cost V 4 bases and J 0 bases, with 10 bases left between them. CDR3 length equals 14 residues. Per germline, CDR1 SGDLS and CDR2 YYNGEE. The CDR3 spells CASSLEGDQETQYF. In DNA form, the CDR3 reads TGTGCCAGCAGCCTTGAGGGGGACCAAGAGACCCAGTACTTC.

The J gene is TRBJ1-2, the V gene TRBV5-1; the D is unclear. The CDR3 spans 13 residues. V was clipped by 0 bases and J by 4 bases, with 7 bases between them. Germline CDR1 SGHRS, CDR2 YFSETQ. The chain's CDR3 is CASSLGGPYGYTF. The DNA of the CDR3 is TGCGCCAGCAGCTTGGGAGGGCCCTATGGCTACACCTTC.

This chain's CDR3 is CSGRTENYGYTF. The CDR3 coding sequence is TGCAGCGGCCGGACAGAAAACTATGGCTACACCTTC. J is TRBJ1-2 and V is TRBV29-1, with D possibly matching TRBD1 (6 bases). The germline V and J ends were trimmed by 7 bases and 2 bases, with 11 bases remaining between them. CDR1 is SQVTM and CDR2 is ANQGSEA in the germline V gene. The CDR3 has 12 residues.

The V gene is TRBV10-3, the J gene TRBJ1-1; D is perhaps TRBD1 (6 bases). The germline CDR1 and CDR2 sequences are ENHRY and SYGVKD. The CDR3 runs 13 residues. Trimming pared 5 bases from V and 4 bases from J, leaving 11 bases between. This CDR3 reads CAISQGWSTEAFF. In DNA form, the CDR3 reads TGTGCCATCAGTCAGGGGTGGAGCACTGAAGCTTTCTTT.

The rearrangement links TRBV6-5 to TRBJ2-2, with TRBD2 identical over 9 bases. Germline CDR1 reads MNHEY; CDR2 reads SVGAGI. After removal of 0 bases from V and 1 base from J, the junction contained 0 bases not matched to a gene. This CDR3 contains 16 residues. The CDR3 nucleotides read TGTGCCAGCAGTTACTCTAGCGGGGGGAACACCGGGGAGCTGTTTTTT. Translating it yields CASSYSSGGNTGELFF.

The chain recombines TRBV11-3 with TRBJ2-5; tentative D call: TRBD2 (6 bases). Trimming shortened V by 1 base and J by 3 bases, and 12 bases separated the two germline ends. CDR1 and CDR2 (germline): SGHNT, YENEEA. The CDR3 sequence is 15 residues long. The CDR3 coding sequence is TGTGCCAGCAGCTTAGGGAGCGCTAGCGAAGAGACCCAGTACTTC. Its translation is CASSLGSASEETQYF. Full variable domain (outside the CDR3, taken from reference TRBV11-3 and TRBJ2-5): EAGVVQSPRYKIIEKKQPVAFWCNPISGHNTLYWYLQNLGQGPELLIRYENEEAVDDSQLPKDRFSAERLKGVDSTLKIQPAELGDSAVYLCASSLGSASEETQYFGPGTRLLVL.

The CDR3 DNA follows: TGTGCCAGCGTTCAACAGGGTGAAGCTTTCTTT. This sequence encodes CASVQQGEAFF. The chain uses TRBV6-6 and TRBJ1-1; the D gene is possibly TRBD1 (6 bases). V lost 8 bases and J lost 7, with 11 bases in between. Per the germline V gene, CDR1 is MNHNY and CDR2 is SVGAGI (reference sequence). There are 11 residues in the CDR3.

This rearrangement joins TRBV10-3 to TRBJ2-5; 12 nucleotides align to TRBD1. V gave up 6 bases and J gave up 5 bases; unmatched junction bases: 10. The CDR3 runs 16 residues. Germline V CDR1 and CDR2: ENHRY, SYGVKD. The CDR3 DNA reads as TGTGCCATCAGATCGACCCCGGGACAGGGGGCTGAGACCCAGTACTTC. Translated, it gives CAIRSTPGQGAETQYF.

The chain uses TRBV5-1 and TRBJ2-7; a weak D match, TRBD1 (6 bases). Germline V gives CDR1 SGHRS, CDR2 YFSETQ. The V end lost 5 bases, the J end lost 0 bases, and 15 bases lay between the germline ends. The CDR3 extends over 15 amino acids. The CDR3 reads CASRTAGVSSYEQYF. For the CDR3, the DNA is TGCGCCAGCAGAACCGCAGGGGTGAGCTCCTACGAGCAGTACTTC.

This chain joins TRBV3-1 (or the pseudogene TRBV3-2) and TRBJ2-7, with 10 nucleotides matching TRBD2. The CDR3 has 16 amino acids. V gave up 4 bases and J gave up 3 bases; unmatched junction bases: 9. The germline V gene encodes CDR1 LGHDT and CDR2 YNNKEL (reference sequence). The CDR3 DNA is TGTGCCAGCAGCCCTCTCACGACTAGCGGGTGCTACGAGCAGTACTTC. It specifies CASSPLTTSGCYEQYF.

V is TRBV5-4 and J is TRBJ2-7; TRBD1 aligns across 9 bases. Germline values: CDR1 SGHNT, CDR2 YYREEE (reference sequence). This CDR3 has 15 residues. V lost 4 bases, J lost 2 bases, and 7 bases stayed unmatched. CDR3 protein: CASSPGGTGTYEQYF. CDR3 sequence (DNA): TGTGCCAGCAGCCCGGGCGGGACAGGGACCTACGAGCAGTACTTC.

V gene TRBV27 combines with J gene TRBJ2-7, with D perhaps TRBD1 (6 bases). Germline CDR1 MNHEY, CDR2 SMNVEV (reference sequence). Trimming stripped 1 base from V and 0 bases from J, with 7 bases between. The CDR3 sequence is 14 residues long. Here the CDR3 DNA reads TGTGCCAGCAGTTTATTAGGGGGCTCCTACGAGCAGTACTTC. This translates into CASSLLGGSYEQYF.

The V and J genes are TRBV9 and TRBJ2-3, with D perhaps TRBD2 (7 bases). V was cut by 0 bases and J by 5 bases, with 19 bases left in between. This CDR3 contains 17 residues. CDR1 and CDR2 from the germline V gene are SGDLS and YYNGEE. CDR3: CASSVAGYGGHGDTQYF. CDR3 DNA: TGTGCCAGCAGCGTAGCTGGGTACGGGGGGCATGGAGATACGCAGTATTTT.

The rearrangement joins TRBV5-6 to TRBJ2-2; TRBD2 agrees at 9 bases. Losses at the gene ends were 4 bases for V and 3 bases for J; bases not matched to a gene: 7. The length of the CDR3 is 16 residues. Germline CDR1 SGHDT, CDR2 YYEEEE. The DNA of the CDR3 is TGTGCCAGCAGCGCGCTAGCGGGGAGCCACACCGGGGAGCTGTTTTTT. It is translated as CASSALAGSHTGELFF.

The V call is TRBV27, the J call TRBJ1-3; D perhaps matches TRBD1 (5 bases). The CDR3 length is 15 residues. The germline gives CDR1 MNHEY, CDR2 SMNVEV (reference sequence). V lost 5 bases, J lost 0 bases, and 11 bases lay in between. The CDR3 nucleotides read TGTGCCAGCAGTCCGGACATGTTCTCTGGAAACACCATATATTTT. The encoded protein is CASSPDMFSGNTIYF.

The table lists this clone with a count of one. The genes are TRBV28 and TRBJ2-2; possible D gene TRBD1, 6 bases. V was shortened by 7 bases and J by 9 bases, with 21 bases between the two germline ends. The germline CDR1 and CDR2 sequences are MDHEN and SYDVKM. There are 15 residues in the CDR3. The CDR3 reads CASTLGAGDRRELFF. The CDR3, as DNA: TGTGCCAGCACCCTAGGGGCAGGGGATCGCCGGGAGCTGTTTTTT.

The rearrangement uses TRBV18 and TRBJ1-6, with D perhaps TRBD1 (6 bases). With 3 bases removed from V and 4 bases from J, the gap between germline ends came to 16 bases. The germline gives CDR1 KGHSH, CDR2 LQKENI. The CDR3 consists of 17 residues. The CDR3 loop is CASSPLPRTAYNSPLHF. CDR3 bases: TGTGCCAGCTCACCTCTACCGAGGACAGCTTATAATTCACCCCTCCACTTT.

V and J are TRBV5-1 and TRBJ2-2; D ambiguous. This CDR3 comprises 12 residues. V was trimmed by 1 base and J by 7 bases, leaving 5 bases between them. Germline assignment: CDR1 SGHRS and CDR2 YFSETQ. In nucleotides, the CDR3 is TGCGCCAGCAGCTTGTTAGTCGGGGAGCTGTTTTTT. It codes for CASSLLVGELFF.

A single count supports this clone. One end of the junction does not line up with germline, which may come from a read error. The chain combines TRBV6-5 with TRBJ1-2, with a possible D match to TRBD1 (6 bases). CDR3 length: 11 residues. CDR1 and CDR2 from the germline V gene are MNHEY and SVGAGI. The CDR3, as DNA: TGTGCCAGCAGTTCATCACCGGGACAAATCTTC. Its protein is CASSSSPGQIF.

The chain links TRBV9 to TRBJ1-1; D remains ambiguous. The CDR3 is 13 residues long. Germline V gene lookup returns CDR1 SGDLS and CDR2 YYNGEE. V lost 4 bases to trimming and J lost 3 bases, with 10 bases between them. The CDR3 here is CASSPVFDTEAFF. The CDR3 nucleotides read TGTGCCAGCAGCCCCGTCTTTGACACTGAAGCTTTCTTT.

The chain combines TRBV23-1 with TRBJ2-1; 7 bases match TRBD2. TRBV23-1 is sorted into the ORF group, with uncertain function. The CDR3 spans 15 residues. The ends lost 6 bases at V and 8 bases at J; junction bases unmatched: 13. The CDR3 coding sequence is TGCGCCAGCAGCGCCCCCGGACTAGTTCCCCATGAGCAGTTCTTC. Translated: CASSAPGLVPHEQFF.